These 10 T cell receptor beta chains were sequenced from one sample in a study of OX40 agonist ivuxolimab in advanced cancers. Repertoires were generated with immunoSEQ multiplex PCR, while TCRdb's copy carries only in-frame clones and drops some. The data contain 70,000 to 85,000 clones, 70% to 85% of them singletons. The source was CD4+ or CD8+ T cells sorted from blood, collected in a trial of the OX40 agonist ivuxolimab. These receptors all come from an adult with an advanced solid tumor such as melanoma, head and neck, liver or kidney cancer.

The J gene is TRBJ2-2, the V gene TRBV4-3; 14 positions agree with TRBD2. CDR1 and CDR2 from the germline V gene are LGHNA and YSLEER. V shed 1 base, J shed 7 bases, and the junction held 5 bases outside the gene matches. CDR3 length: 17 amino acids. CDR3 sequence: CASSQGTSGGFGGELFF. CDR3 DNA sequence: TGCGCCAGCAGCCAAGGGACTAGCGGGGGGTTCGGCGGGGAGCTGTTTTTT.

The chain employs TRBV5-6 and TRBJ1-2, with D perhaps matching TRBD1 (5 bases). Germline V gene sequence: CDR1 SGHDT, CDR2 YYEEEE. V dropped 1 base and J dropped 2 bases, with 15 bases sitting between them. This CDR3 has 16 residues. In nucleotides, the CDR3 is TGTGCCAGCAGCTTGCTAGGGGACCCGAACAACTATGGCTACACCTTC. This codes for CASSLLGDPNNYGYTF. The whole variable domain, remainder taken from reference TRBV5-6 and TRBJ1-2, is DAGVTQSPTHLIKTRGQQVTLRCSPKSGHDTVSWYQQALGQGPQFIFQYYEEEERQRGNFPDRFSGHQFPNYSSELNVNALLLGDSALYLCASSLLGDPNNYGYTFGSGTRLTVV.

About this clone: Likely a read error: the CDR3 ends without its conserved phenylalanine or tryptophan. J is TRBJ1-5 and V is TRBV7-2; TRBD1 might be the D (6 bases). The CDR3 has 14 residues. V was shortened by 4 bases and J by 4 bases, with 11 bases between the two germline ends. The germline CDR1 and CDR2 sequences are SGHTA and FQGNSA. The CDR3 nucleotides are TGTGCCAGCAGCTACCGACAGGAAAATCAGCCCCAGCATCTT. Residues: CASSYRQENQPQHL.

The V and J genes are TRBV5-1 and TRBJ2-5; tentative D call: TRBD2 (6 bases). Germline assignment: CDR1 SGHRS and CDR2 YFSETQ. Trimming took 0 bases from V and 3 from J, leaving 12 bases between them. This CDR3 comprises 15 residues. The CDR3 bases are TGCGCCAGCAGCTTGGCGGGGACTCTAGAAGAGACCCAGTACTTC. This translates into CASSLAGTLEETQYF.

In its sample, this clone was seen a few times. The chain employs TRBV18 and TRBJ1-1; 7 nucleotides match TRBD1. After removal of 3 bases from V and 0 bases from J, the junction contained 1 base not matched to a gene. Germline-derived CDR1 and CDR2 are KGHSH and LQKENI. The CDR3 runs to 14 residues. The CDR3 region has the DNA TGTGCCAGCTCACCGGGACAGATGAACACTGAAGCTTTCTTT. It specifies CASSPGQMNTEAFF.

The gene calls are TRBV10-3 and TRBJ2-7; tentatively, D is TRBD1 (5 bases). This CDR3 spans 15 amino acids. Trimming cost V 0 bases and J 0 bases, with 9 bases left between them. Germline assignment: CDR1 ENHRY and CDR2 SYGVKD. In DNA form, the CDR3 reads TGTGCCATCAGTGAGTCAAGGGGATTCTCCTACGAGCAGTACTTC. The encoded protein is CAISESRGFSYEQYF.

The gene calls are TRBV27 and TRBJ1-4; D unclear. The V gene's germline CDR1 is MNHEY and CDR2 SMNVEV (reference sequence). V was trimmed by 2 bases and J by 0 bases, leaving 22 bases between them. CDR3 length equals 20 residues. Here the CDR3 reads CASSLTPSPKGSTTNEKLFF. In DNA form, the CDR3 reads TGTGCCAGCAGTTTAACCCCATCCCCGAAGGGATCTACAACTAATGAAAAACTGTTTTTT.

V is TRBV7-7 and J is TRBJ2-1; possibly TRBD2 for D (5 bases). V lost 3 bases to trimming and J lost 5 bases, with 11 bases between them. CDR3 length: 14 residues. The germline CDR1 and CDR2 sequences are SSHAT and FNYEAQ (reference sequence). The DNA for the CDR3 is TGTGCCAGCAGCTTTATGACCGGGGACAATGAGCAGTTCTTC. Its protein product is CASSFMTGDNEQFF.

A few counts support this clone. The chain joins TRBV6-6 to TRBJ2-4, with a weak D call TRBD1 (5 bases). The CDR3 sequence is 15 residues long. Germline CDR1 MNHNY, CDR2 SVGAGI (reference sequence). V shed 5 bases and J shed 0 bases, with 11 bases lying between them. CDR3: CASSPDSEAKNIQYF. Written as DNA, the CDR3 is TGTGCCAGCAGTCCCGACAGTGAAGCCAAAAACATTCAGTACTTC.

This clone appeared once. Additional DNA sequences in this sample encode the identical CDR3. The chain combines TRBV2 with TRBJ2-7; D is ambiguous. Germline V CDR1 and CDR2: SNHLY, FYNNEI. The CDR3 is 13 residues long. V shed 3 bases and J shed 3 bases, with 9 bases lying between them. The CDR3 DNA reads as TGTGCCAGCAGTGAGGAGACCGACTACGAGCAGTACTTC. Encoded protein: CASSEETDYEQYF.